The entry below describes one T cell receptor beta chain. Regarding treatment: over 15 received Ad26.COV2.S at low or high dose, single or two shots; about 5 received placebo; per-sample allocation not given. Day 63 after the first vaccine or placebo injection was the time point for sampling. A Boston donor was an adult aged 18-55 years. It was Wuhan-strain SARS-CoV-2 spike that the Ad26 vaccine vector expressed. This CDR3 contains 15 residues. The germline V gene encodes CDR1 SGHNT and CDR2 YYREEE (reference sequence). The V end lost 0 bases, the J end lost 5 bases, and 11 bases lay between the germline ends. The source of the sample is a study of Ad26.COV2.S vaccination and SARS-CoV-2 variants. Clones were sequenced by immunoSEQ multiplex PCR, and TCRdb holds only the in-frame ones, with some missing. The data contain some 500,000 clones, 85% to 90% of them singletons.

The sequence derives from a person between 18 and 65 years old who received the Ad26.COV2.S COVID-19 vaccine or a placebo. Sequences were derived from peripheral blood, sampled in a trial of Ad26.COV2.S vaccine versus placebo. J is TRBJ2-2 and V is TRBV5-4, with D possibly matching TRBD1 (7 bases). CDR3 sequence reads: CASSLDQGGTGELFF. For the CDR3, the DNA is TGTGCCAGCAGCTTGGACCAGGGGGGTACCGGGGAGCTGTTTTTT.